These T cell receptor beta chains were read from a single sample in a study of shared clonotypes between healthy human individuals. The assay was immunoSEQ multiplex PCR, and TCRdb's table has in-frame clones only and misses some. This table holds some 1,900,000 clones, over 85% found once. The sample was naive CD8+ T cells sorted from blood. The receptors originated from a man between 18 and 29 years old in good health. CDR3s include the opening cysteine and the closing phenylalanine or tryptophan.

J	V	CDR3
TRBJ2-5	TRBV4-3	CASSQAQGLMETQYF
TRBJ2-7	TRBV4-3	CASSQDGGTEQYF
TRBJ2-7	TRBV7-2	CASSLAAGTGHEQYF
TRBJ2-6	TRBV13	CASGTGGITGANVLTF
TRBJ2-7	TRBV7-8	CASSLSGLSYEQYF
TRBJ1-2	TRBV27	CASSLGPGGNYGYTF
TRBJ1-2	TRBV11-2	CASSWTGGVDYGYTF
TRBJ2-5	TRBV7-9	CASSTWTRAHQETQYF
TRBJ1-1	TRBV29-1	CSVVMNTEAFF
TRBJ1-4	TRBV30	CAWGTVFNEKLFF
TRBJ1-1	TRBV11-2	CASSFWRTGGDTEAFF
TRBJ2-7	TRBV6-5	CASSFGQGDEQYF
TRBJ2-3	TRBV30	CAWRGGLAGFTDTQYF
TRBJ1-2	TRBV7-8	CASSPTSGGLLHGYTF
TRBJ1-2	TRBV19	CASSIWGDHPKSLYGYTF
TRBJ2-3	TRBV2	CASSEGASGGLKDTQYF
TRBJ2-7	TRBV4-3	CASSQDGGSYEQYF
TRBJ2-1	TRBV7-2	CASSAGGIVYNEQFF
TRBJ1-2	TRBV27	CASSLSWVQRGYGYTF
TRBJ1-2	TRBV11-2	CASSYGDFGYTF
TRBJ2-1	TRBV29-1	CSVEKLTGNYEQFF
TRBJ2-7	TRBV6-5	CASSYGQAEIYEQYF
TRBJ2-7	TRBV5-4	CASSLGVAGESSYEQYF
TRBJ2-1	TRBV11-1	CASSLDRDSYNEQFF
TRBJ2-3	TRBV27	CASSLKLATLTDTQYF